These 24 T cell receptor beta chains were sequenced from one sample in a study of OX40 agonist ivuxolimab in advanced cancers. Generated by immunoSEQ multiplex PCR, the TCRdb table keeps only in-frame clones and is missing some. Of 30,000 to 45,000 clones in the sample, around two thirds were seen once. The material sequenced was CD4+ or CD8+ T cells sorted from blood, taken in a trial of the OX40 agonist ivuxolimab. The receptors shown here come from an adult with an advanced solid tumor such as melanoma, head and neck, liver or kidney cancer.

This sequence joins TRBV4-1 and TRBJ1-3, with 9 positions matching TRBD1. The germline CDR1 and CDR2 sequences are MGHRA and YSYEKL. V shed 4 bases, J shed 4 bases, and the junction held 17 bases outside the gene matches. CDR3 length: 19 residues. The CDR3 reads CASSRPGQGFPPRGNTIYF. CDR3 nucleotides: TGCGCCAGCAGCCGACCGGGACAGGGTTTTCCCCCTCGGGGAAACACCATATATTTT.

CDR3 nucleotides: TGTGCCAGCAGGATAGCGGGGGGGGACCTTTACGAGCAGTACGTC. Encoded protein: CASRIAGGDLYEQYV. The V call is TRBV6-6, the J call TRBJ2-7; 11 bases match TRBD2. The CDR3 sequence is 15 residues long. After removal of 6 bases from V and 4 bases from J, the junction contained 8 bases not matched to a gene. From germline, CDR1 is MNHNY and CDR2 SVGAGI (reference sequence).

This rearrangement joins TRBV6-5 to TRBJ1-2; TRBD1 aligns across 9 bases. Germline CDR1 is MNHEY and CDR2 is SVGAGI. Trimming took 0 bases from V and 4 from J; bases not matched to a gene: 3. CDR3 size: 15 residues. The CDR3 spells CASSYSGQGVYGYTF. The DNA of the CDR3 is TGTGCCAGCAGTTACTCGGGACAGGGAGTCTATGGCTACACCTTC.

In its sample, this clone ranks as large. V usage is TRBV12-5 and J usage is TRBJ1-5; D remains unclear. The germline V and J ends were trimmed by 1 base and 5 bases, with 3 bases remaining between them. Germline assignment: CDR1 LGHNT and CDR2 FRNRAP. The CDR3 runs 12 residues. The CDR3 is CASGLDHQPQHF. CDR3 DNA: TGTGCTAGTGGTTTGGATCATCAGCCCCAGCATTTT.

The CDR3 protein is CASSSGVGQGITGELFF. As DNA, the CDR3 is TGTGCCAGCAGCTCGGGAGTGGGACAGGGTATAACCGGGGAGCTGTTTTTT. This rearrangement joins TRBV11-3 to TRBJ2-2; 9 nucleotides match TRBD1. After removal of 4 bases from V and 5 bases from J, the junction contained 11 bases not matched to a gene. This CDR3 contains 17 residues. Germline values: CDR1 SGHNT, CDR2 YENEEA.

This clone was counted a single time. The rearrangement uses TRBV7-2 and TRBJ1-5, with TRBD1 as a possible D gene (5 bases). The V end lost 2 bases, the J end lost 11 bases, and 16 bases lay between the germline ends. The length of the CDR3 is 14 residues. Germline CDR1 reads SGHTA; CDR2 reads FQGNSA. The CDR3 spells CASSLPGRLKAQHF. CDR3 in DNA: TGTGCCAGCAGCTTACCGGGACGTTTAAAGGCCCAGCATTTT.

This clone was observed a single time. The V and J genes are TRBV29-1 and TRBJ1-5; 7 nucleotides agree with TRBD1. CDR1 is SQVTM, CDR2 ANQGSEA, per germline. This CDR3 is built from 14 residues. The V segment lost 7 bases and the J segment 6 bases; nucleotides outside the gene matches: 12. In DNA, the CDR3 is TGCAGCGCATCGAAAGGGGGCGCGGGTCAGCCCCAGCATTTT. Protein sequence: CSASKGGAGQPQHF.

The genes are TRBV19 and TRBJ2-2, with 16 bases fitting TRBD2. The CDR3 consists of 17 residues. Trimming cost V 3 bases and J 6 bases; bases outside gene matches: 4. Germline-derived CDR1 and CDR2 are LNHDA and SQIVND (reference sequence). The CDR3 DNA sequence: TGTGCCAGTAGTATGGGACTAGCGGGGGGGCGAGCCGGGGAGCTGTTTTTT. Translating it yields CASSMGLAGGRAGELFF.

V usage is TRBV29-1 and J usage is TRBJ1-6; D gene ambiguous. V lost 0 bases to trimming and J lost 17 bases, with 11 bases between them. Germline values: CDR1 SQVTM, CDR2 ANQGSEA. The length of the CDR3 is 11 residues. This CDR3 reads CSVEDHRGVHF. The CDR3, as DNA: TGCAGCGTTGAAGATCATCGTGGGGTCCACTTT.

The chain employs TRBV6-1 and TRBJ1-2; TRBD1 might be the D (5 bases). Trimming shortened V by 1 base and J by 6 bases, and 15 bases separated the two germline ends. Germline V gene sequence: CDR1 MNHNS, CDR2 SASEGT. The CDR3 runs 15 residues. CDR3 DNA: TGTGCCAGCAGTGAAGGACGGCTGGCGGGGCATGGCTACACCTTC. This gives the protein CASSEGRLAGHGYTF.

The J gene is TRBJ1-6, the V gene TRBV7-9; D may be TRBD1 (5 bases). There are 16 residues in the CDR3. V lost 3 bases to trimming and J lost 5 bases, with 14 bases between them. From germline, CDR1 is SEHNR and CDR2 FQNEAQ (reference sequence). CDR3 amino acids: CASSFRGAGDNSPLHF. Here the CDR3 DNA reads TGTGCCAGCAGCTTTAGGGGCGCAGGTGATAATTCACCCCTCCACTTT.

In nucleotides, the CDR3 is TGTGCCATCAGTGGAGGCGTGAACACCGGGGAGCTGTTTTTT. Translation: CAISGGVNTGELFF. J is TRBJ2-2 and V is TRBV10-3, with D unresolved. Germline V gene data show CDR1 as ENHRY and CDR2 as SYGVKD. The CDR3 is made up of 14 amino acids. V dropped 4 bases and J dropped 1 base, with 7 bases sitting between them.

The CDR3 DNA sequence: TGTGCCAGCAGTTTGGGGATCACTGAAGCTTTCTTT. Translation gives CASSLGITEAFF. The chain is built from TRBV6-1 and TRBJ1-1; D is unclear. The germline gives CDR1 MNHNS, CDR2 SASEGT. The CDR3 is 12 amino acids. V lost 5 bases and J lost 4, with 8 bases in between.

The CDR3 bases are TGTGCCAGTAGTATAGATAGTAACGCGGGCGGCGGCTATGGCTACACCTTC. This gives the protein CASSIDSNAGGGYGYTF. This sequence joins TRBV19 and TRBJ1-2; D is unclear. The CDR3 covers 17 residues. V dropped 0 bases and J dropped 4 bases, with 18 bases sitting between them. Germline lookup yields CDR1 LNHDA and CDR2 SQIVND (reference sequence). The variable domain in full, completed from reference TRBV19 and TRBJ1-2, reads DGGITQSPKYLFRKEGQNVTLSCEQNLNHDAMYWYRQDPGQGLRLIYYSQIVNDFQKGDIAEGYSVSREKKESFPLTVTSAQKNPTAFYLCASSIDSNAGGGYGYTFGSGTRLTVV.

CDR3 loop: CSVVGGYTIYF. CDR3 sequence (DNA): TGCAGCGTTGTCGGGGGATACACCATATATTTT. The V and J genes are TRBV29-1 and TRBJ1-3; TRBD1 is a possible D gene (5 bases). This CDR3 has 11 amino acids. CDR1 is SQVTM, CDR2 ANQGSEA, per germline. Trimming removed 4 bases at V and 8 bases at J, with 9 bases between.

This rearrangement joins TRBV5-1 to TRBJ1-5; D gene uncertain. The CDR3 is made up of 13 amino acids. V dropped 4 bases and J dropped 6 bases, with 11 bases sitting between them. The germline V gene encodes CDR1 SGHRS and CDR2 YFSETQ. CDR3 region: CASSSQVGQPQHF. The CDR3 DNA is TGCGCCAGCAGCAGCCAAGTGGGTCAGCCCCAGCATTTT.

The chain links TRBV19 to TRBJ2-3, with D tentatively TRBD2 (6 bases). Germline loops: CDR1 LNHDA, CDR2 SQIVND (reference sequence). The V end was cut by 6 bases, the J end by 0 bases, with 13 bases between. The CDR3 totals 15 residues. The CDR3 loop reads CASRTRDSSTDTQYF. The CDR3 DNA sequence: TGTGCCAGTAGAACCCGGGACTCTAGCACAGATACGCAGTATTTT.

The chain is built from TRBV18 and TRBJ2-7; D gene unclear. The CDR3 covers 13 residues. Trimming shortened V by 3 bases and J by 2 bases, and 8 bases separated the two germline ends. Germline CDR1 reads KGHSH; CDR2 reads LQKENI. The CDR3 region has the DNA TGTGCCAGCTCACCTGAACAAACCTACGAGCAGTACTTC. Residues: CASSPEQTYEQYF.

This chain connects TRBV2 to TRBJ2-5; 12 nucleotides align to TRBD2. Trimming took 8 bases from V and 5 from J; bases not matched to a gene: 3. The CDR3 is made up of 13 amino acids. Germline V lookup: CDR1 SNHLY, CDR2 FYNNEI. The chain's CDR3 is CASSGLAGETQYF. CDR3 sequence (DNA): TGTGCCAGCTCCGGACTAGCGGGGGAGACCCAGTACTTC. Full variable domain (outside the CDR3, taken from reference TRBV2 and TRBJ2-5): EPEVTQTPSHQVTQMGQEVILRCVPISNHLYFYWYRQILGQKVEFLVSFYNNEISEKSEIFDDQFSVERPDGSNFTLKIRSTKLEDSAMYFCASSGLAGETQYFGPGTRLLVL.

This clone was detected a few times. The chain carries TRBV29-1 and TRBJ2-3, with 10 nucleotides matching TRBD2. V lost 4 bases to trimming and J lost 3 bases; unmatched junction nucleotides: 4. This CDR3 is built from 14 residues. Germline V lookup: CDR1 SQVTM, CDR2 ANQGSEA. The CDR3 loop reads CSVGFSGGTDTQYF. CDR3 nucleotides: TGCAGCGTTGGGTTTAGCGGGGGGACAGATACGCAGTATTTT.

This clone was seen a few times. V is TRBV2 and J is TRBJ1-5; TRBD1 might be the D (5 bases). V lost 6 bases and J 6 bases, leaving 12 bases between the germline ends. This CDR3 comprises 13 residues. Per germline, CDR1 SNHLY and CDR2 FYNNEI. This chain's CDR3 is CASRGSRGQPQHF. The CDR3 DNA follows: TGTGCCAGCAGGGGGAGTAGGGGTCAGCCCCAGCATTTT.

This clone occurred many times. The sample carries other DNA sequences with the same CDR3. CDR3 in DNA: TGTGCCAGCTCACCGGGGGGGCGCAATCAGCCCCAGCATTTT. This sequence encodes CASSPGGRNQPQHF. This chain connects TRBV18 to TRBJ1-5; the D gene is possibly TRBD1 (6 bases). Germline CDR1 reads KGHSH; CDR2 reads LQKENI. V lost 3 bases and J lost 2, with 8 bases in between. The CDR3 loop spans 14 amino acids.

The chain uses TRBV7-9 and TRBJ1-3, with no clear D. Trimming cost V 5 bases and J 7 bases, with 9 bases left between them. CDR1 SEHNR and CDR2 FQNEAQ come from the germline V gene (reference sequence). The CDR3 length is 12 residues. In DNA form, the CDR3 reads TGTGCCAGCAGCAAACGCGATAACACCATATATTTT. It encodes CASSKRDNTIYF.

The rearrangement joins TRBV7-9 to TRBJ2-3; a possible D gene is TRBD1 (6 bases). Per germline, CDR1 SEHNR and CDR2 FQNEAQ (reference sequence). The V end was cut by 5 bases, the J end by 11 bases, with 14 bases between. This CDR3 contains 12 residues. CDR3 DNA sequence: TGTGCCAGCAGCCCGAACAGGGCTTTGCAGTATTTT. It codes for CASSPNRALQYF.